These T cell receptor beta chains were read from a single sample in a study of shared clonotypes between healthy human individuals. Some clones are missing from TCRdb's copy, which holds only in-frame ones; the method was immunoSEQ multiplex PCR. The sample has hundreds of thousands of clones; approximately 96% are singletons. Specimen: naive CD8+ T cells sorted from blood. The receptors come from a woman aged 25-40 years in good health. Both conserved end residues are part of each CDR3. The order of the fields is J gene, D gene, V gene, clone size, CDR3 protein, CDR3 DNA. D genes are given only for firm matches. Clone size appears in some rows only: once, few, many, or a class for an expanded clone.

>TRBJ1-5|.|TRBV19|.
CASSMEGVKPQHF
TGTGCCAGTAGTATGGAAGGTGTGAAGCCCCAGCATTTT
>TRBJ1-2|TRBD1|TRBV28|.
CASSLPPRTGEVGYTF
TGTGCCAGCAGTCTACCCCCCCGGACAGGGGAGGTTGGCTACACCTTC
>TRBJ2-7|TRBD1|TRBV28|.
CASSLGDREYEQYF
TGTGCCAGCAGTTTGGGGGACAGGGAATACGAGCAGTACTTC
>TRBJ2-1|.|TRBV7-8|few
CASSLENGNNNEQFF
TGTGCCAGCAGCTTAGAGAATGGCAATAACAATGAGCAGTTCTTC
>TRBJ1-4|TRBD1|TRBV10-1|.
CASSETGDEKLFF
TGCGCCAGCAGTGAGACAGGGGATGAAAAACTGTTTTTT
>TRBJ2-3|TRBD2|TRBV28|.
CASSTHWTSGSTDTQYF
TGTGCCAGCAGTACCCATTGGACTAGCGGGAGCACAGATACGCAGTATTTT
>TRBJ2-7|TRBD2|TRBV27|once
CASSLAGEYYEQYF
TGTGCCAGCAGTCTAGCGGGGGAATACTACGAGCAGTACTTC
>TRBJ2-7|.|TRBV7-9|.
CASSRTGGGSYEQYF
TGTGCCAGCAGCCGGACCGGAGGAGGGTCCTACGAGCAGTACTTC
>TRBJ2-5|.|TRBV5-1|.
CASSWVGLSGGAGGETQYF
TGCGCCAGCAGCTGGGTCGGTTTAAGCGGAGGGGCCGGTGGGGAGACCCAGTACTTC
>TRBJ2-1|.|TRBV6-4|.
CASSDSQGDEQFF
TGTGCCAGCAGTGACTCCCAGGGTGATGAGCAGTTCTTC
>TRBJ1-2|.|TRBV14|.
CASSQDITGTGYGYTF
TGTGCCAGCAGCCAAGATATTACAGGGACTGGCTATGGCTACACCTTC
>TRBJ2-1|TRBD1|TRBV7-9|.
CASSLDEGASYNEQFF
TGTGCCAGCAGCTTAGATGAGGGGGCCTCCTACAATGAGCAGTTCTTC
>TRBJ2-3|.|TRBV27|.
CASSSIGDTQYF
TGTGCCAGCAGCTCAATTGGAGATACGCAGTATTTT
>TRBJ2-7|.|TRBV6-1|.
CASKPGIAYEQYF
TGTGCCAGCAAACCAGGGATCGCGTACGAGCAGTACTTC
>TRBJ2-3|.|TRBV27|.
CASSFPDSRLTQYF
TGTGCCAGCAGTTTCCCGGACAGCCGACTTACGCAGTATTTT
>TRBJ2-1|.|TRBV6-5|.
CASSYSNDNEQFF
TGTGCCAGCAGTTACTCGAACGACAATGAGCAGTTCTTC
>TRBJ2-5|.|TRBV4-1|.
CASSQVRQQETQYF
TGCGCCAGCAGCCAAGTGAGGCAGCAAGAGACCCAGTACTTC